A single TCR beta chain is shown here with its context. Data came from immunoSEQ multiplex PCR; TCRdb stores just in-frame clones and leaves some out. The profile shows around 34,000 clones, 94% of them singletons. The data were obtained in a study of T cell changes during pregnancy in multiple sclerosis. V dropped 3 bases and J dropped 5 bases, with 8 bases sitting between them. This CDR3 spans 14 amino acids. Germline V gene lookup returns CDR1 MNHNS and CDR2 SASEGT. This material consisted of CD4+ T cells from peripheral blood mononuclear cells, taken in the second trimester of pregnancy. The J gene is TRBJ1-6, the V gene TRBV6-1; possibly TRBD1 for D (5 bases). This TCR was recovered from a female donor with multiple sclerosis, enrolled in a pregnancy study. The CDR3 nucleotides read TGTGCCAGCAGTGACCAGGGCGATAATTCACCCCTCCACTTT. It yields the protein CASSDQGDNSPLHF.